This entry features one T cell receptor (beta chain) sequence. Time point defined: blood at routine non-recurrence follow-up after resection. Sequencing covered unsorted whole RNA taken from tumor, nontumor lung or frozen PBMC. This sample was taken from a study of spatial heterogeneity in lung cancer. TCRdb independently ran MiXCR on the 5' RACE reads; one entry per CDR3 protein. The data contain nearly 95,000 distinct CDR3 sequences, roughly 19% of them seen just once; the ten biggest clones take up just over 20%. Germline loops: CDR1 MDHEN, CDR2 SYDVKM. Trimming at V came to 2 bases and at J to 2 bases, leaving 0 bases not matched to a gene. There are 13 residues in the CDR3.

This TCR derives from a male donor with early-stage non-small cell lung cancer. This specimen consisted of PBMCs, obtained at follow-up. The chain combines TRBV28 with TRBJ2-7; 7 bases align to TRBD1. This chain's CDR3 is CASSLTGAYEQYV. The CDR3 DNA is TGTGCCAGCAGTTTAACAGGGGCCTACGAGCAGTACGTC.